Here is one T cell receptor (beta chain) with its context. The antigen this receptor binds is unknown. No much larger clonotype is one base removed from it; base qualities were not supplied. This specimen comes from a study of blood T cell repertoires in COVID-19 (dated by TCRdb to between 2020 and 2021). With regard to the full study: Collaborator samples came from the United States, Italy and Spain and covered acute and convalescent phases of COVID-19. The material from the prospective study consisted of cDNA or gDNA derived from T cells, B-cell-depleted T cells, or PBMCs. Subjects who had been exposed to COVID-19, were actively infected with it, or had recovered from it provided the deeply sampled blood TCRbeta repertoires that made up the dataset. The repertoires were released in a freely available public database meant as a resource for research on the immune response to SARS-CoV-2. The samples were drawn from the first 160 participants of the ongoing ImmuneRACE study and from 1,200 or so subjects provided by 6 global collaborators. A de-identified subject ID, COVID-19 status, age in years and sex were almost always included in the sample metadata. Where available, HLA class I and class II types were taken from metadata supplied by the sample provider and were not determined by assay-based typing. What the research found in general, with its limitations: The quantity of clinical and demographic metadata differed by source and by participant and was supplied without curation.

Enrolling through a virtual design, the prospective study's participants ranged in age from roughly 18 to 100 years and lived across more than 20 United States geographic areas. To assign participants to cohorts, the prospective study relied on clinical history that participants themselves reported in a screening survey and a study questionnaire. Exposed participants had been in contact, within 2 weeks of entering the study, with a person who had a PCR-confirmed or clinician-diagnosed case of COVID-19. In the prospective study, mobile phlebotomists collected whole blood, serum and a nasopharyngeal or oropharyngeal swab from each participant. Prospective study participants could optionally give additional blood draws and questionnaires over an approximately two-month period. Before DNA extraction, prospective study blood samples were shipped either frozen or at room temperature. Based on the germline V gene (reference sequence), the CDR1 and CDR2 sequences are MNHEY and SMNVEV. Here V drops 4 bases and J drops 7 bases, and the junction holds 9 bases not matched to any gene. Including the terminal cysteine and phenylalanine, the CDR3 comprises 15 residues. Only CDR3 DNA remains: 45 bases, in frame from the first base.

TCRbeta CDR3 regions were amplified from genomic DNA by means of the immunoSEQ Assay, a bias-controlled multiplex PCR. The authors processed their data as follows. The number of nucleated cells in each sample was estimated from the amplification of reference gene primers within the assay. To quantify the absolute abundance of each unique TCRbeta CDR3 rearrangement, sequence reads were collapsed and filtered. Productive Simpson clonality was computed per sample as the square root of Simpson's diversity index over productive rearrangements. The clones in this table, taken by TCRdb from immuneACCESS, are in-frame only. Not every clone is retained; where verified, under half of the shortfall comes from an unresolved V gene, and the cause of the rest is unknown. Clone size and the V and J calls come from that table; the DNA yielded D and trimming. The table for this sample lists under 250,000 clones; 80% to 90% of them were counted only once. 3.1% of the sample is taken by the ten largest.

The V and J segments used are TRBV27 and TRBJ2-3, with 9 bases matching TRBD1. The clonotype comes from a woman aged 40 to 49 who had been exposed to COVID-19. The sequenced material came from PBMCs or T cells enriched from blood (not recorded which). Here is the DNA: TGTGCCAGCAGTTCGGGGGACAGGGTTCGGCATACGCAGTATTTT. It specifies CASSSGDRVRHTQYF.